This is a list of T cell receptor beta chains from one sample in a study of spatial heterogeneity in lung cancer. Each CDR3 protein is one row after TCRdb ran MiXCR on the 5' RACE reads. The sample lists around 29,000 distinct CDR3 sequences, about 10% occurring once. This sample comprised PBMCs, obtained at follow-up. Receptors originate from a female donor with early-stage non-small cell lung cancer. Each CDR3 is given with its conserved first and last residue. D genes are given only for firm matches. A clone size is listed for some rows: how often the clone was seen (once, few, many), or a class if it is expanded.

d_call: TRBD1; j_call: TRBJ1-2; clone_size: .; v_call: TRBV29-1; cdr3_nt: TGCAGCGCAGGGACAGACTATGGCTACACCTTC; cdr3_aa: CSAGTDYGYTF
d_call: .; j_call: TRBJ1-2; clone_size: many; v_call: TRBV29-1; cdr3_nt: TGCAGCTCCCGTGGGGACTATGGCTACACCTTC; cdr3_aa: CSSRGDYGYTF
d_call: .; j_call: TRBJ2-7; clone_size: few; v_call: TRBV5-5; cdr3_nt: TGTGCCAGCAGCGCAGGGCCCGGCGAGCAGTACTTC; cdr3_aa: CASSAGPGEQYF
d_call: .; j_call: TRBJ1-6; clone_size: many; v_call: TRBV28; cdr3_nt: TGTGCCAGCACCCCGGCAGGAGATTCACCCCTCCACTTT; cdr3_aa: CASTPAGDSPLHF
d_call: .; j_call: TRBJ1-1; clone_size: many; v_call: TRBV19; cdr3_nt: TGTGCCAGTAGTGTCGTGGCCTCGAACACTGAAGCTTTCTTT; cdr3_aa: CASSVVASNTEAFF
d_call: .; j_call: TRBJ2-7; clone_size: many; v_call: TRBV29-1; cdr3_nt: TGCAGCGGCTCGACAGCCTACGAGCAGTACTTC; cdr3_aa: CSGSTAYEQYF
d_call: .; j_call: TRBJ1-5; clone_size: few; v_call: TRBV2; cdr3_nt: TGTGCCAGCGACGGGGGGCTAGATCAGCCCCAGCATTTT; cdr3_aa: CASDGGLDQPQHF
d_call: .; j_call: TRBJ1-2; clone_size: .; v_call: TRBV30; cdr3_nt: TGTGCCTGGAGTGTTTCCGCTGGAGATGGCTACACCTTC; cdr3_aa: CAWSVSAGDGYTF
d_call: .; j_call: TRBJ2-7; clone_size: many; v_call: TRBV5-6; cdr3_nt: TGTGCCAGCAGCGGCGGGTCCGAGGGCTCCTACGAGCAGTACTTC; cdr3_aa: CASSGGSEGSYEQYF
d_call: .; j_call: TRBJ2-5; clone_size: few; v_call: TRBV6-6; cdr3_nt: TGTGCCAGCAGTCTCGCAGGGTGGGGAGAGACCCAGTACTTC; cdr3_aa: CASSLAGWGETQYF
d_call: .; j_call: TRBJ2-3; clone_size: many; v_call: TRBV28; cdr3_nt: TGTGCCAGCAGTCTCCAGAAGCCCAACACAGATACGCAGTATTTT; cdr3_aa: CASSLQKPNTDTQYF
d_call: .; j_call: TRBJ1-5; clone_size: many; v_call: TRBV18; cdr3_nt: TGTGCCAGCTCACCAAAGAGACAGACGAACCATTATAGCAATCAGCCCCAGCATTTT; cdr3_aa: CASSPKRQTNHYSNQPQHF
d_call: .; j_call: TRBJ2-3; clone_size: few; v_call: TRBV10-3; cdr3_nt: TGTGCCACCGCAGGGGAAGGGGTTACGCAGTATTTT; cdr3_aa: CATAGEGVTQYF
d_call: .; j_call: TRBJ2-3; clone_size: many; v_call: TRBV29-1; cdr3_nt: TGCAGCGTTAGCGGGGCCACAGGGGGAGATACGCAGTATTTT; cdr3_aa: CSVSGATGGDTQYF
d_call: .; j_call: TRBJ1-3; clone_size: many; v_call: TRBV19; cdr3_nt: TGTGCCAGTAGTATAGTGGAGGCGCGGTTGGAGTTCTCTGGAAACACCATATATTTT; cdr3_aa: CASSIVEARLEFSGNTIYF
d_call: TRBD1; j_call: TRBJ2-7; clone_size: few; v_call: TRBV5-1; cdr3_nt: TGCGCCAGCAGCTTGACCCAAGCAGGGGGTGTAGACTACGAGCAGTACTTC; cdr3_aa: CASSLTQAGGVDYEQYF
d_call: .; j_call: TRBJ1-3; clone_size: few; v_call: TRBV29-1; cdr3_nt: TGCAGCGTTGACGGAGGGTCCCGCTCTGGAAACACCATATATTTT; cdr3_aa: CSVDGGSRSGNTIYF
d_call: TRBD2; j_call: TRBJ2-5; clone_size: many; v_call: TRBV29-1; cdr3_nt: TGCAGCACCTGGGGGACTAGCGATCACATGGAGACCCAGTACTTC; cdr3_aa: CSTWGTSDHMETQYF
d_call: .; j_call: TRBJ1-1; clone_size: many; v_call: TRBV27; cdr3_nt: TGTGCCAGCAGGGGATCAAGGTTGAACACTGAAGCTTTCTTT; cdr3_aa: CASRGSRLNTEAFF
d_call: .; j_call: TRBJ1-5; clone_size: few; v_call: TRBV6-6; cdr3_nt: TGTGCCAGCAGATCCCGGGGGGACAGCAATCAGCCCCAGCATTTT; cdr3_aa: CASRSRGDSNQPQHF
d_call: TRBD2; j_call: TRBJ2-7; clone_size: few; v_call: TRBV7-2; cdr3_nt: TGTGCCAGCAGCTTAACAGAGCGGGGAACCTACGAGCAGTACTTC; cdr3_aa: CASSLTERGTYEQYF
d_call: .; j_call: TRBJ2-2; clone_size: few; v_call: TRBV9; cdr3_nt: TGTGCCAGCAGAGCCAAGGAGGTGGCCGGGGAGCTGTTTTTT; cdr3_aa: CASRAKEVAGELFF
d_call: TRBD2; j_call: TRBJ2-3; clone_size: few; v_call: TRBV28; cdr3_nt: TGTGCCAGCAGTTTAATCCTAGCGGGGGGATATAGAGATACGCAGTATTTT; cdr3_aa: CASSLILAGGYRDTQYF
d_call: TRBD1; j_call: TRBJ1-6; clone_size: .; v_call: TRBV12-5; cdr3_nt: TGTGCTAGTGGTTGGGGGACAGATAGTGGAGATTCACCCCTCCACTTT; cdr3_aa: CASGWGTDSGDSPLHF
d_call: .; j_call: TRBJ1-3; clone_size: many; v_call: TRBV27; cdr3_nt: TGTGCCAGCAGTTCCTACCCGGGAGCCGAACCTGGAAACACCATATATTTT; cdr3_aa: CASSSYPGAEPGNTIYF
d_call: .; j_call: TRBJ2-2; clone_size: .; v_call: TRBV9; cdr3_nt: TGTGCCAGCAGCGTAAGACTAGACACCGGGGAGCTGTTTTTT; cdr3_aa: CASSVRLDTGELFF